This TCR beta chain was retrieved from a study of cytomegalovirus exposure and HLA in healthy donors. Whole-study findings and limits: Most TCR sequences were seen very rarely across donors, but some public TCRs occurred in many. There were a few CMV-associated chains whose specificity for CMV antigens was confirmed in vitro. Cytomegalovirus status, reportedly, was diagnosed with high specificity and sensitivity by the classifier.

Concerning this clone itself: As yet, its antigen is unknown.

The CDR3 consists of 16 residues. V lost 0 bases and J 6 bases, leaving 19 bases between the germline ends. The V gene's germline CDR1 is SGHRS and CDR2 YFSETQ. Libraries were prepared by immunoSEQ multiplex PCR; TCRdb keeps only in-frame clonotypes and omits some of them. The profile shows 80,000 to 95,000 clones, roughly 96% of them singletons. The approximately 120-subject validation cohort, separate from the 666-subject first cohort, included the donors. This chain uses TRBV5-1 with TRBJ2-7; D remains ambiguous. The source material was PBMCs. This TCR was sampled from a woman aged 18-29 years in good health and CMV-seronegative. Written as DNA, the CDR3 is TGCGCCAGCAGCTTGGCATGGAAATCGGGTGTCGGCGAGCAGTACTTC. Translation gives CASSLAWKSGVGEQYF.